The entry below gives a single TCR beta chain sequence along with its context. This sample was taken from a study of blood T cell repertoires in COVID-19. Looking at the study overall: COVID-19 samples, acute and convalescent, were from the United States, Italy and Spain. In each case, the material was cDNA or gDNA derived from T cells, B-cell-depleted T cells, or PBMCs.

Per the original data handling: Nucleated cell number was recorded as an estimate derived from reference gene primer amplification. Sequencing used immunoSEQ multiplex PCR; TCRdb keeps in-frame clones, though not all of them. Clone size and V and J calls were adopted from that table, with D and trimming inferred from the DNA. The data show roughly 130,000 clones, about 85% seen once. V lost 6 bases and J lost 4, with 12 bases in between. There are 13 residues in the CDR3. From germline, CDR1 is MDHEN and CDR2 SYDVKM. The sample comprised peripheral blood. The origin of this receptor is a man between 65 and 85 years old with acute or convalescent COVID-19. The chain carries TRBV28 and TRBJ1-2; a weak D match, TRBD1 (5 bases). The CDR3 DNA follows: TGTGCCAGCAGCAGACCAGGGTTCTATGGCTACACCTTC. Its translation is CASSRPGFYGYTF.